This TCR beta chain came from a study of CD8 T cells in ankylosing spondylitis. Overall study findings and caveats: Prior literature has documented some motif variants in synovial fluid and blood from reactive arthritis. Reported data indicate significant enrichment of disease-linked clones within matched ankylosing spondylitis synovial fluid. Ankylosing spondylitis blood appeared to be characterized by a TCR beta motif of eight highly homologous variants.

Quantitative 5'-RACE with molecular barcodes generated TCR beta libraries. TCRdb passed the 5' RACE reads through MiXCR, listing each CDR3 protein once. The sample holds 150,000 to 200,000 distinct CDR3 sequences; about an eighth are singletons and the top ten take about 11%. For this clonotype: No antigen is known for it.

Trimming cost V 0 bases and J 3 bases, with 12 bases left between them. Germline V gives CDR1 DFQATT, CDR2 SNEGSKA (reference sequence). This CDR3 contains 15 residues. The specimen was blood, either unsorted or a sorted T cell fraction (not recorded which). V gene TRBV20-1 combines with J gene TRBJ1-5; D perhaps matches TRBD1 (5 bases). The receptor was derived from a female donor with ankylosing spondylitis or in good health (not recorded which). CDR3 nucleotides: TGCAGTGCTAGAGAGGGCAGGGATACCAATCAGCCCCAGCATTTT. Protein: CSAREGRDTNQPQHF.